There are a few counts of the clone carrying this T cell receptor (beta chain). Its antigen is not identified. Profiling relied on immunoSEQ multiplex PCR, and the TCRdb table lists in-frame clones only, not all of them. This table holds 30,000 to 35,000 clones, roughly 91% found once. In germline, CDR1 is SQVTM, CDR2 ANQGSEA. The CDR3 sequence is 14 residues long. V was trimmed by 7 bases and J by 0 bases, leaving 14 bases between them. This sample is part of a study of T cells in localized non-small cell lung cancer. Study findings and constraints: A higher density of T cells in blood coincided with extended overall survival. Because only a single region of the tumor was sequenced, heterogeneity remains possible. Median detection of top 100 tumor clones in adjacent lung was 57 clones. Maximal T cell clonality occurred in uninvolved adjacent lung, with tumor ranking below it.

The source material was peripheral blood, sampled before any cancer treatment. This rearrangement joins TRBV29-1 to TRBJ2-3, with D perhaps TRBD2 (6 bases). The TCR was taken from a female donor older than 55 with stage I lung adenocarcinoma. The CDR3 protein is CSAVPGLSTDTQYF. The CDR3 region has the DNA TGCAGCGCAGTACCGGGACTGAGCACAGATACGCAGTATTTT.